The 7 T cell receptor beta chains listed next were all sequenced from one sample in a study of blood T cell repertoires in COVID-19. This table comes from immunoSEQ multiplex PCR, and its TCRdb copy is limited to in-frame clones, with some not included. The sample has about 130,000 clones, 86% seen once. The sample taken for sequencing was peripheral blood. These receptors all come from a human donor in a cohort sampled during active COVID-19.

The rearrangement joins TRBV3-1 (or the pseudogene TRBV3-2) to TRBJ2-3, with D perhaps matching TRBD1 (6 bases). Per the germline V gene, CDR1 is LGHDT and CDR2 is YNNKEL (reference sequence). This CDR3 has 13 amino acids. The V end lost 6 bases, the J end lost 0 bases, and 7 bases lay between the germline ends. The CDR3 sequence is CASRGGSTDTQYF. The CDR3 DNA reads TGTGCCAGCAGAGGGGGAAGCACAGATACGCAGTATTTT.

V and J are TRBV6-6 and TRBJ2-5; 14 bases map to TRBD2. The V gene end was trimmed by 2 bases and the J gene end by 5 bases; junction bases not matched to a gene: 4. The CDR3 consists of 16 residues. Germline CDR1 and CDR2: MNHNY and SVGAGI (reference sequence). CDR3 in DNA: TGTGCCAGCAGTTACGGGACTAGCGGGAGTAGTGAGACCCAGTACTTC. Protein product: CASSYGTSGSSETQYF.

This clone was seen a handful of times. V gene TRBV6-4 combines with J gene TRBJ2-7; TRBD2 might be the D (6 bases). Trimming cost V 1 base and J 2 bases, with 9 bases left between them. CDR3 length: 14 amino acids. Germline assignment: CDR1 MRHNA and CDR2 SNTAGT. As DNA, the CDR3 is TGTGCCAGCAGTGACTTCGGCGGGACCTACGAGCAGTACTTC. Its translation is CASSDFGGTYEQYF.

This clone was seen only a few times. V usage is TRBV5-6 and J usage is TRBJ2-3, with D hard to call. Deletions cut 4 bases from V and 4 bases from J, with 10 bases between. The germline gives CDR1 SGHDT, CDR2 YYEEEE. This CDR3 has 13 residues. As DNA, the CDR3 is TGTGCCAGCAGCCGCCCAGTGGCAGATACGCAGTATTTT. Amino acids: CASSRPVADTQYF.

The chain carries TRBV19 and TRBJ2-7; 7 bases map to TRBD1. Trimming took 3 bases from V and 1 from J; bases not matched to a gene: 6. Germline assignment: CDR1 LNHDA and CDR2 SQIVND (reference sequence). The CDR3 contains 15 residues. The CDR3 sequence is CASSITSTGSYEQYF. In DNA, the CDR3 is TGTGCCAGTAGTATCACGTCGACAGGGTCCTACGAGCAGTACTTC.

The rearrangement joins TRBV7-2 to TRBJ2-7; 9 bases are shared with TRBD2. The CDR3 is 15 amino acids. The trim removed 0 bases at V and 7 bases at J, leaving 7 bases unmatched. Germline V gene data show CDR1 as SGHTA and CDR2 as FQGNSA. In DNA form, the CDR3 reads TGTGCCAGCAGCTTAGCTTCCATAGCGGGAGAGGAGCAGTACTTC. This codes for CASSLASIAGEEQYF.

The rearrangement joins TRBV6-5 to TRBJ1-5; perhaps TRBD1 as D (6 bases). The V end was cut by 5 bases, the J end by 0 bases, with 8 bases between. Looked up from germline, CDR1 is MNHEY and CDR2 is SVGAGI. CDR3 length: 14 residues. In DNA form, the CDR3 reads TGTGCCAGCAGTCGGACAGATAGCAATCAGCCCCAGCATTTT. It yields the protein CASSRTDSNQPQHF.